A selection of T cell receptor beta chains follows, all from one sample in a study of identical twins. TCRdb analysed the 5' RACE reads with MiXCR anew, one entry per CDR3 protein. This table has 500,000 or so distinct CDR3 sequences, 13% to 15% appearing once. The same data also contributed to another study, on yellow fever vaccine responses in identical twins.

Sequencing used CD4+ T cells sorted from blood. The receptors stem from a woman between 18 and 29 years old in good health. Each CDR3 is given without its conserved first and last residue. Fields, in order: V gene, CDR3 protein.

TRBV9,ASSVQGGDTQY
TRBV7-2,ASSFLGESPLH
TRBV12-3/TRBV12-4,ASSLALLPTGELF
TRBV20-1,SALGQSEQF
TRBV7-9,ASSSPGTGDYEQY
TRBV5-6,ASSLVRQRQDTQY
TRBV27,ASSYPGLNEQF
TRBV12-3/TRBV12-4,ASRRGRGTEAF
TRBV6-2/TRBV6-3,ASSYTSGRLTYEQY
TRBV9,ASTLGERSSPLH
TRBV4-3,ASSQDKRGGELF
TRBV15,ATSRATGEETQY
TRBV9,ASSVEGTGRTYNEQF
TRBV6-1,ASSEIMGLAVSSSYNEQF
TRBV5-5,ASSLDLDRTLYEQY
TRBV29-1,SVKDRGLTDTQY
TRBV2,ASSRGLAGEQF
TRBV15,ATSRAGGPVETQY
TRBV11-2,ASSLVWTNSYEQY
TRBV12-3/TRBV12-4,ASSPLKVRKGPGANVLT
TRBV20-1,SARLGPGVTEGYT
TRBV20-1,CARDRTSGSASEQF
TRBV12-3/TRBV12-4,ASSFHQAHNEQF
TRBV20-1,SAPLGGSTGANVLT
TRBV3-1,ASSQAIFQPQH
TRBV20-1,SARATARSYNEQF
TRBV12-3/TRBV12-4,ASSFGGLGGYT
TRBV30,AWTSSGYTEAF
TRBV7-2,ASKDDIGGRGTQY
TRBV5-5,ASSLLDRGRDTQY
TRBV20-1,SARQAGGAYEQY
TRBV5-1,ASSRLRGYTGELF
TRBV27,ASSPGTDFWYGYT
TRBV29-1,SVETRDTQY
TRBV5-1,ASSLMPGPQETQY
TRBV5-1,ASSSFITDTQY